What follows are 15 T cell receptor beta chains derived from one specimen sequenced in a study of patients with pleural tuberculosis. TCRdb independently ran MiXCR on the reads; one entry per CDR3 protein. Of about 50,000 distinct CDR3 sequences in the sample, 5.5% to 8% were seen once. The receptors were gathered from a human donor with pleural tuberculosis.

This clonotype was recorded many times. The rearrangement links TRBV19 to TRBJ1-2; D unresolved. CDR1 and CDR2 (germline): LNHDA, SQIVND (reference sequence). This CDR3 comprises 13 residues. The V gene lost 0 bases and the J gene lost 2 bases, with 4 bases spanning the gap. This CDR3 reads CASSIDQNYGYTF. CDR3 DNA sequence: TGTGCCAGTAGTATAGACCAGAACTATGGCTACACCTTC. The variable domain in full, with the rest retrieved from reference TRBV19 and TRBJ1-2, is DGGITQSPKYLFRKEGQNVTLSCEQNLNHDAMYWYRQDPGQGLRLIYYSQIVNDFQKGDIAEGYSVSREKKESFPLTVTSAQKNPTAFYLCASSIDQNYGYTFGSGTRLTVV.

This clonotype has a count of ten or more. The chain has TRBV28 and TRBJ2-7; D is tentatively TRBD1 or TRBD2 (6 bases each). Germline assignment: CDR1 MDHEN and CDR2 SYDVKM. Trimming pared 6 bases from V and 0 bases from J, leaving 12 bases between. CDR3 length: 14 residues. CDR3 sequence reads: CASSGGTNSYEQYF. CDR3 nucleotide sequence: TGTGCCAGCAGCGGAGGGACAAACTCCTACGAGCAGTACTTC. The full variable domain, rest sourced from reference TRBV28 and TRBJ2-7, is DVKVTQSSRYLVKRTGEKVFLECVQDMDHENMFWYRQDPGLGLRLIYFSYDVKMKEKGDIPEGYSVSREKKERFSLILESASTNQTSMYLCASSGGTNSYEQYFGPGTRLTVT.

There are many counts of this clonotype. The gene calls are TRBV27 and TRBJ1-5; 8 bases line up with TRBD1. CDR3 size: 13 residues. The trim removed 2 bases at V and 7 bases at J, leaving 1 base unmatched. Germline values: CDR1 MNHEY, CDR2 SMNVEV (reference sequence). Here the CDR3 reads CASSLGTGQPQHF. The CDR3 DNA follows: TGTGCCAGCAGTTTAGGGACAGGCCAGCCCCAGCATTTT.

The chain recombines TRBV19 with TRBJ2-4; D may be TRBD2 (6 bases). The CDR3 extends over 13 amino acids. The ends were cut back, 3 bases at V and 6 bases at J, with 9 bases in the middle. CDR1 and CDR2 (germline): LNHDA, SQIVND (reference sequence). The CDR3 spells CASSIGGPNIQYF. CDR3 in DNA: TGTGCCAGTAGTATCGGGGGACCAAACATTCAGTACTTC.

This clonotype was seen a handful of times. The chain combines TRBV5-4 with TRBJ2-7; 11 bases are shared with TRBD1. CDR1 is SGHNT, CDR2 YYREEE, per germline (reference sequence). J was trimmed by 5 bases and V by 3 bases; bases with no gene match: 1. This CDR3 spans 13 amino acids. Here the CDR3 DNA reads TGTGCCAGCAGCTGGGACAGGGGGGACGAGCAGTACGTC. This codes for CASSWDRGDEQYV.

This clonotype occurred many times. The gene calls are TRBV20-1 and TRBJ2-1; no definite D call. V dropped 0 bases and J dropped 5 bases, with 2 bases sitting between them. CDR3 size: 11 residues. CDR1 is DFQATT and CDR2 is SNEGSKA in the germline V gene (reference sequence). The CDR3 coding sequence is TGCAGTGCTAGAGAAGACAATGAGCAGTTCTTC. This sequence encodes CSAREDNEQFF.

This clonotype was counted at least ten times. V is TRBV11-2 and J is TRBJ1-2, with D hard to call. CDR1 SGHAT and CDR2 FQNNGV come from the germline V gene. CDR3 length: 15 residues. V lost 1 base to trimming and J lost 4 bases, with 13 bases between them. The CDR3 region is CASSLGALGSYGYTF. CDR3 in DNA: TGTGCCAGCAGCTTAGGAGCCCTTGGAAGCTATGGCTACACCTTC. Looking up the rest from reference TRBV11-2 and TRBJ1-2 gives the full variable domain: EAGVAQSPRYKIIEKRQSVAFWCNPISGHATLYWYQQILGQGPKLLIQFQNNGVVDDSQLPKDRFSAERLKGVDSTLKIQPAKLEDSAVYLCASSLGALGSYGYTFGSGTRLTVV.

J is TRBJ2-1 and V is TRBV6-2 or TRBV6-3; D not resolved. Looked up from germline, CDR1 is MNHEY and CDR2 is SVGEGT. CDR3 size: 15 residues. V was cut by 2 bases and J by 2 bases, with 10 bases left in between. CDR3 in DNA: TGTGCCAGCAGTTACCCCGGCGCGCCCTACAATGAGCAGTTCTTC. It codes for CASSYPGAPYNEQFF.

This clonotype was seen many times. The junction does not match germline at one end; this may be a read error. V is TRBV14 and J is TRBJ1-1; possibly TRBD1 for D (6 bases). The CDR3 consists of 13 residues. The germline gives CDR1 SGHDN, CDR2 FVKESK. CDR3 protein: CASSQGTGKGPFF. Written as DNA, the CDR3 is TGTGCCAGCAGTCAAGGTACAGGGAAAGGACCTTTCTTT.

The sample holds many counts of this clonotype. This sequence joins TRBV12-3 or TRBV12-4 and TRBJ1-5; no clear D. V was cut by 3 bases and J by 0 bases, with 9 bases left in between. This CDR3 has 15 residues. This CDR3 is CASSLFYNSNQPQHF. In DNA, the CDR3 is TGTGCCAGCAGTTTGTTTTATAATAGCAATCAGCCCCAGCATTTT.

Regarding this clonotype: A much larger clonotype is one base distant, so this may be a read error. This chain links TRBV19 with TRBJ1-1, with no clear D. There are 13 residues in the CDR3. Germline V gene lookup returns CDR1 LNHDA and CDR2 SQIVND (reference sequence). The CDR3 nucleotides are TGTGCCAGTGGTATAGGCGTGAACACTGAAGCTTTCTTT. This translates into CASGIGVNTEAFF. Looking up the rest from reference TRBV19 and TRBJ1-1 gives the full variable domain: DGGITQSPKYLFRKEGQNVTLSCEQNLNHDAMYWYRQDPGQGLRLIYYSQIVNDFQKGDIAEGYSVSREKKESFPLTVTSAQKNPTAFYLCASGIGVNTEAFFGQGTRLTVV.

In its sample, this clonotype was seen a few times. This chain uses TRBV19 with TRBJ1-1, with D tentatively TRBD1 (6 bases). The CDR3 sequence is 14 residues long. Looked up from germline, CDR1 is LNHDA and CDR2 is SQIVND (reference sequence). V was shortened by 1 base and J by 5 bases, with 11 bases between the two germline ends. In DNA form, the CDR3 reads TGTGCCAGTAGTATAGCCGCAGGGACAACTGAAGCTTTCTTT. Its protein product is CASSIAAGTTEAFF.

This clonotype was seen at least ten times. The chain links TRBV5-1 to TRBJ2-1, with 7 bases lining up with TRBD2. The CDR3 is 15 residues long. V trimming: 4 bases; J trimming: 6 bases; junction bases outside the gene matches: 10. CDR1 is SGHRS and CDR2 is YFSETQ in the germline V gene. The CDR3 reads CASSDSSGVFNEQFF. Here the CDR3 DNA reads TGCGCCAGCAGCGACTCTAGCGGAGTCTTCAATGAGCAGTTCTTC.

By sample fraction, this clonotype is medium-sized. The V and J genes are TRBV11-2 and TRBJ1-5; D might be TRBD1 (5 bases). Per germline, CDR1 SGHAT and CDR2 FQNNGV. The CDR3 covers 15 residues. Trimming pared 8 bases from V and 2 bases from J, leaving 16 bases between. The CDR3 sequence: CASSMAGRGNQPQHF. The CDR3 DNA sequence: TGTGCCAGCTCCATGGCAGGGCGTGGCAATCAGCCCCAGCATTTT.

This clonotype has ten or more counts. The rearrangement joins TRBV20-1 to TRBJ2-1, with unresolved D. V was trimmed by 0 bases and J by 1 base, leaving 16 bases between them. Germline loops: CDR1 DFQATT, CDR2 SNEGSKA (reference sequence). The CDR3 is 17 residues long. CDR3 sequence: CSARERPLRKSYNEQFF. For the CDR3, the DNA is TGCAGTGCTAGAGAGAGGCCTCTGCGGAAGTCCTACAATGAGCAGTTCTTC.